The sequence of this T cell receptor beta chain was determined in a study of blood T cells in healthy people across ages. Isolated PBMCs totaled at least 7 million in each sample. Total RNA, at least 6 micrograms per sample, was extracted from PBMCs. A second PCR, run for roughly 7 to 12 cycles, used a sample-barcoded 5' primer plus a J-beta primer mix. A single record per CDR3 protein comes from TCRdb applying MiXCR to the 5' RACE reads. In the table there are approximately 940,000 distinct CDR3 sequences, about 44% of which are singletons. This clonotype was counted between two and nine times. Its target is unknown. The study's findings and limits: One million T cells yielded diversity estimates that were considered underestimates. Per million T cells, TCR beta diversity dropped about linearly as age rose.

CDR1 is MNHNS and CDR2 is SASEGT in the germline V gene. This CDR3 spans 13 amino acids. V lost 4 bases and J lost 4, with 11 bases in between. This receptor was taken from a man younger than 45 in good health. The genes are TRBV6-1 and TRBJ2-7; TRBD2 is a possible D gene (5 bases). The sequencing input was blood. The CDR3 spells CASSASRTYEQYF. In DNA form, the CDR3 reads TGTGCCAGCAGTGCAAGTCGGACTTACGAGCAGTACTTC.